This T cell receptor beta chain was retrieved from a study of OX40 agonist ivuxolimab in advanced cancers. V lost 2 bases and J lost 3; bases outside the gene matches: 3. The germline CDR1 and CDR2 sequences are SGHRS and YFSETQ. The CDR3 sequence is 15 residues long. The table lists this clone with a count of one. Repertoires were generated with immunoSEQ multiplex PCR, while TCRdb's copy carries only in-frame clones and drops some. The sample records around 70,000 clones, around four fifths being singletons. The V and J genes are TRBV5-1 and TRBJ2-5; TRBD2 matches at 11 bases. This specimen consisted of CD4+ or CD8+ T cells sorted from blood, obtained in a trial of the OX40 agonist ivuxolimab. The source of this sequence is an adult with an advanced solid tumor such as melanoma, head and neck, liver or kidney cancer. The CDR3, as DNA: TGCGCCAGCAGCTTCCAGGGACTAGCGGAAGAGACCCAGTACTTC. It encodes CASSFQGLAEETQYF.